The clone carrying this TCR beta chain was found once. What it recognizes is unknown. Libraries were prepared by immunoSEQ multiplex PCR; TCRdb keeps only in-frame clonotypes and omits some of them. This table has 29,000 or so clones, 70% to 75% appearing once. The sample is drawn from a study of PD-1 blockade in classical Hodgkin lymphoma. Trimming cost V 5 bases and J 8 bases, with 18 bases left between them. Germline V lookup: CDR1 SEHNR, CDR2 FQNEAQ (reference sequence). The CDR3 sequence is 14 residues long. Overall study findings and caveats: A significant rise in TCR diversity was seen by C4D1 for CD4+ cells but not for CD8+ cells.

Each patient experienced a relapse that followed autologous stem cell transplantation, and brentuximab vedotin exposure varied. The V gene is TRBV7-9, the J gene TRBJ1-1; unclear D gene. Specimen: peripheral blood mononuclear cells (PBMCs), collected before the second cycle of nivolumab. This receptor was obtained from a human donor with classical Hodgkin lymphoma. The CDR3 is CASSRKGIADEAFF. In DNA, the CDR3 is TGTGCCAGCAGCCGTAAAGGGATCGCGGACGAAGCTTTCTTT. The variable domain in full, completed from reference TRBV7-9 and TRBJ1-1, reads DTGVSQNPRHKITKRGQNVTFRCDPISEHNRLYWYRQTLGQGPEFLTYFQNEAQLEKSRLLSDRFSAERPKGSFSTLEIQRTEQGDSAMYLCASSRKGIADEAFFGQGTRLTVV.